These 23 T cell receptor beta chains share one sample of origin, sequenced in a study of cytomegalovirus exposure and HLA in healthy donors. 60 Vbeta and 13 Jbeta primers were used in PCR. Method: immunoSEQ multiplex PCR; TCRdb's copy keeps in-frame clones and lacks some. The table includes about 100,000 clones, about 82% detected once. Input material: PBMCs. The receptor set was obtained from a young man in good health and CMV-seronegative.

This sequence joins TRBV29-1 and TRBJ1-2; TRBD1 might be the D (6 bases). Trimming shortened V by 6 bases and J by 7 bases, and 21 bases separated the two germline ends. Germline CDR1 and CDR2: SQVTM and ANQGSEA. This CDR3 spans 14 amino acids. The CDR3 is CSVATGWPASGYTF. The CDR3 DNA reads TGCAGCGTCGCGACAGGTTGGCCCGCGTCTGGCTACACCTTC.

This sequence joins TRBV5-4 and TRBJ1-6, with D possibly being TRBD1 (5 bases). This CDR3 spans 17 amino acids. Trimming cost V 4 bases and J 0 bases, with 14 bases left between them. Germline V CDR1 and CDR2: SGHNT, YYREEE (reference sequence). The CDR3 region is CASSPGGVSSYNSPLHF. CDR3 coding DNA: TGTGCCAGCAGCCCCGGGGGGGTTAGCTCCTATAATTCACCCCTCCACTTT.

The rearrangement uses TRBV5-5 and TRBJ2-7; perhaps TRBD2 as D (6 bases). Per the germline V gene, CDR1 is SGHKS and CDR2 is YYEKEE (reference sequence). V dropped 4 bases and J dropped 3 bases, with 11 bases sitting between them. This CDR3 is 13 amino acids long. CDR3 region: CASSAGTYYEQYF. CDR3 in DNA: TGTGCCAGCAGCGCAGGGACTTACTACGAGCAGTACTTC.

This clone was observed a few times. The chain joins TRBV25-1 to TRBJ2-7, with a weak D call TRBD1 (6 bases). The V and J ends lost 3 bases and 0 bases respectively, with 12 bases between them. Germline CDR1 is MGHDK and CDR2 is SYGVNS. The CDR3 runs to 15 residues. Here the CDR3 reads CASSEPDSISYEQYF. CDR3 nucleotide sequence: TGTGCCAGCAGTGAGCCGGACAGCATCTCCTACGAGCAGTACTTC.

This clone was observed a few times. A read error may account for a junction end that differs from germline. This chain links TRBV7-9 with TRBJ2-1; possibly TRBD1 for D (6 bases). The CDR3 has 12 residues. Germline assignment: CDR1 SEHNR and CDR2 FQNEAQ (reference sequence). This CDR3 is CSSSYRVAERFF. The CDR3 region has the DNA TGTTCCAGCAGTTACAGGGTCGCCGAGCGGTTCTTC.

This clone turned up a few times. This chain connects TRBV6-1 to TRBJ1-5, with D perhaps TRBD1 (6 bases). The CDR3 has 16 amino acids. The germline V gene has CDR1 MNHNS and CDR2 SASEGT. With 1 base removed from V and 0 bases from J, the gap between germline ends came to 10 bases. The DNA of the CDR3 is TGTGCCAGCAGTGAAGACCCAGGGGATAGCAATCAGCCCCAGCATTTT. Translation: CASSEDPGDSNQPQHF.

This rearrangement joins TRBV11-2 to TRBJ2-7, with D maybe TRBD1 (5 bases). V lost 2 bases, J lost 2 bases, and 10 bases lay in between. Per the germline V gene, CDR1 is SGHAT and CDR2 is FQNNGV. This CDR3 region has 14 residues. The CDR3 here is CASSLTQAAYEQYF. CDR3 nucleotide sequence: TGTGCCAGCAGCTTAACACAGGCAGCCTACGAGCAGTACTTC.

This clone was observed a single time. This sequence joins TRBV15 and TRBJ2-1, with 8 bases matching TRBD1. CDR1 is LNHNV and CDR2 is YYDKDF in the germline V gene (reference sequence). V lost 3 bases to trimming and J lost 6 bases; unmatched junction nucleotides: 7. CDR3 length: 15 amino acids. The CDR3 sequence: CATSSRQGLGNEQFF. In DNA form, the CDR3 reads TGTGCCACCAGCAGTCGACAGGGGTTGGGCAATGAGCAGTTCTTC.

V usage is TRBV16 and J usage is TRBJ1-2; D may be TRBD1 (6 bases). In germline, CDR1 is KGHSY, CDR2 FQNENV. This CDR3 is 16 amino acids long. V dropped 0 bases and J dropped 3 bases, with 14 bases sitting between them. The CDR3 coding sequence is TGTGCCAGCAGCCAATCGTGGCAGGGGAAGGACTATGGCTACACCTTC. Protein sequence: CASSQSWQGKDYGYTF.

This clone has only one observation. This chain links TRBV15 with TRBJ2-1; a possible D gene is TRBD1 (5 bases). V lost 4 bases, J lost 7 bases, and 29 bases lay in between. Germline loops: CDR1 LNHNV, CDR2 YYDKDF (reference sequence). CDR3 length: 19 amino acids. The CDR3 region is CATSNFGQGFEIGFNEQFF. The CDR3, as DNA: TGTGCCACCAGCAATTTTGGGCAGGGTTTTGAAATAGGGTTTAATGAGCAGTTCTTC.

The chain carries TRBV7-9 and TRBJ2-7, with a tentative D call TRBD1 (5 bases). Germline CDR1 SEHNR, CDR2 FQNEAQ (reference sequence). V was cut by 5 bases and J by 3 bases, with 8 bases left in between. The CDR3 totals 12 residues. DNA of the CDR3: TGTGCCAGCAGCCCACAGGTCTACGAGCAGTACTTC. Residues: CASSPQVYEQYF.

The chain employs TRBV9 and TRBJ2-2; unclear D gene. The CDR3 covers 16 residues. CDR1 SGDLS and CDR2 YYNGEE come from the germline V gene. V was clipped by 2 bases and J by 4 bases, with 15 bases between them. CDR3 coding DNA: TGTGCCAGCAGCGTCCGACTCGTTGCGAGCACCGGGGAGCTGTTTTTT. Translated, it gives CASSVRLVASTGELFF.

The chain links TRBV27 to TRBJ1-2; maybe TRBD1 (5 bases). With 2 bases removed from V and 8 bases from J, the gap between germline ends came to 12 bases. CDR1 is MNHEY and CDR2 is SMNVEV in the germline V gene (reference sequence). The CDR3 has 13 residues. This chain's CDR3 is CASSLEGRGGYTF. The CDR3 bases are TGTGCCAGCAGTTTAGAAGGGCGGGGCGGCTACACCTTC.

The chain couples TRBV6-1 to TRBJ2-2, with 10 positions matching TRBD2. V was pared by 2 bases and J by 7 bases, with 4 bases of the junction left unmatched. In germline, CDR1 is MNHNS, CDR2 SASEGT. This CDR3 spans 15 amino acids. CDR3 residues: CASSELAGADGELFF. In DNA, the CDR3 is TGTGCCAGCAGTGAACTAGCGGGAGCGGACGGGGAGCTGTTTTTT.

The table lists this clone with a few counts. CDR3 in amino acids: CASRSTGTGGNIQYF. CDR3 DNA sequence: TGTGCCAGCAGATCAACCGGGACAGGGGGGAACATTCAGTACTTC. V gene TRBV7-2 combines with J gene TRBJ2-4; 11 bases fit TRBD1. The germline gives CDR1 SGHTA, CDR2 FQGNSA. V was pared by 6 bases and J by 7 bases, with 8 bases of the junction left unmatched. The CDR3 is made up of 15 amino acids.

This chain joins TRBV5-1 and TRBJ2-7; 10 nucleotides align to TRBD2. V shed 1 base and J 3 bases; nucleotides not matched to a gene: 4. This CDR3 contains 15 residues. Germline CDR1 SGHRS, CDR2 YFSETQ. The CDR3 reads CASSLLPSGSYEQYF. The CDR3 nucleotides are TGCGCCAGCAGCTTGTTGCCTAGCGGGAGCTACGAGCAGTACTTC.

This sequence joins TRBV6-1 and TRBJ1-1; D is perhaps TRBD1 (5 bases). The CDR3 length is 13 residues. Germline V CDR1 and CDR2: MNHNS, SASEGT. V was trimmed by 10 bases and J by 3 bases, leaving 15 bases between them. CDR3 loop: CATETGAHTEAFF. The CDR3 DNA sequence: TGTGCCACTGAAACAGGAGCCCACACTGAAGCTTTCTTT.

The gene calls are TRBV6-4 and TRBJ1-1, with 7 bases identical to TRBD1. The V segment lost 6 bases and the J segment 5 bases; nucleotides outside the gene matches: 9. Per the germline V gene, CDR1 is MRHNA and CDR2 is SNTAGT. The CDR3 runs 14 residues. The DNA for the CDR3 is TGTGCCAGCAGCTCCAGGACAGGAGGAACTGAAGCTTTCTTT. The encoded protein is CASSSRTGGTEAFF.

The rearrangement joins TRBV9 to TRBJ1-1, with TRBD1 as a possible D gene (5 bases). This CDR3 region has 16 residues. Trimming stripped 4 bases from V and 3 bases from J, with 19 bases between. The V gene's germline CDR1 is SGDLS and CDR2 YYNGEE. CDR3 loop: CASSSQGWGWDTEAFF. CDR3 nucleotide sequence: TGTGCCAGCAGCTCCCAGGGCTGGGGCTGGGACACTGAAGCTTTCTTT.

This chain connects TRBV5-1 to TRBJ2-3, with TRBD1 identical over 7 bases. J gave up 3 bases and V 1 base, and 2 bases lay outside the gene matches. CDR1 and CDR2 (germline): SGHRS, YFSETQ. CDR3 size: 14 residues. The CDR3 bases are TGCGCCAGCAGCTTGTTCAGGGGGACAGATACGCAGTATTTT. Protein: CASSLFRGTDTQYF.

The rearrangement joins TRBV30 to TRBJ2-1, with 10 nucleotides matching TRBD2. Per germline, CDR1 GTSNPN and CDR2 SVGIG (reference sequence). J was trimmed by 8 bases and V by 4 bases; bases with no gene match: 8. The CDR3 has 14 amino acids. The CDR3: CAWKGAGGPHEQFF. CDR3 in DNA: TGTGCCTGGAAGGGAGCGGGAGGGCCACATGAGCAGTTCTTC.

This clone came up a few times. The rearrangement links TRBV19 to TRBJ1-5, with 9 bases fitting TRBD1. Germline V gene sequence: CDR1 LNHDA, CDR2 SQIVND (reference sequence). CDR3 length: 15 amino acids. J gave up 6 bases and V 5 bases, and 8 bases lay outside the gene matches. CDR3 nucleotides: TGTGCCAGTAGTCACAGGGGGCCCTACGGTCAGCCCCAGCATTTT. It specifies CASSHRGPYGQPQHF. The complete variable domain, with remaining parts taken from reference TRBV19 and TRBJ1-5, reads DGGITQSPKYLFRKEGQNVTLSCEQNLNHDAMYWYRQDPGQGLRLIYYSQIVNDFQKGDIAEGYSVSREKKESFPLTVTSAQKNPTAFYLCASSHRGPYGQPQHFGDGTRLSIL.

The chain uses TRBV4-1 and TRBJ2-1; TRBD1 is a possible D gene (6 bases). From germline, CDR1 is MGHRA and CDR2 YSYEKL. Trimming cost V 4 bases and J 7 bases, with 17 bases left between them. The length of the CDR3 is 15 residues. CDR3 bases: TGCGCCAGCAGCCCACCGCCCAGGGGAAGAAATGAGCAGTTCTTC. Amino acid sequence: CASSPPPRGRNEQFF.